This entry concerns a single T cell receptor beta chain. Its cognate antigen is unknown. This sample is part of a study of shared clonotypes between healthy human individuals. Regarding the study as a whole: Among non-shared clonotypes, generation probabilities were lower than among those shared by all four donors.

The germline gives CDR1 SGHAT, CDR2 FQNNGV. V lost 3 bases and J 3 bases, leaving 12 bases between the germline ends. This CDR3 has 14 amino acids. Only CD45RO-negative cells positively selected for CCR7 counted as naive CD8 cells, so terminally differentiated effector memory CD45RA+ cells were excluded. In the sorted-subset replicate PCRs, 150 to 250 ng DNA, 25,000 to 35,000 T cell genomes, was used. Sequencing was performed with immunoSEQ multiplex PCR; in TCRdb, only in-frame clones are kept and a portion is missing. The sample lists approximately 1.9 million clones, around 93% occurring once. The genes are TRBV11-2 and TRBJ2-7; D unresolved. This receptor was identified in a young man in good health. Some clones in this sample may be carry-over from other donors' samples. The sample comprised naive CD8+ T cells from PBMCs. This CDR3 reads CASSFFHIGYEQYF. The CDR3 nucleotides read TGTGCCAGCAGCTTTTTCCATATCGGCTACGAGCAGTACTTC. Full variable domain (outside the CDR3, taken from reference TRBV11-2 and TRBJ2-7): EAGVAQSPRYKIIEKRQSVAFWCNPISGHATLYWYQQILGQGPKLLIQFQNNGVVDDSQLPKDRFSAERLKGVDSTLKIQPAKLEDSAVYLCASSFFHIGYEQYFGPGTRLTVT.